What follows is one T cell receptor beta chain and its context. The data derive from a study of radiotherapy plus CTLA-4 blockade in lung cancer. Across the whole study: Objective responses were observed in approximately 20% of patients, and disease control was achieved by approximately 32%.

Some clones are missing from TCRdb's copy, which holds only in-frame ones; the method was immunoSEQ multiplex PCR. The table has nearly 95,000 clones, roughly 80% seen once. Per germline, CDR1 LNHDA and CDR2 SQIVND (reference sequence). The V and J ends lost 4 bases and 9 bases, in that order; junction bases with no gene match: 15. This CDR3 has 16 residues. The sample in question was peripheral blood, obtained from a patient treated with radiotherapy plus ipilimumab. This clonotype was obtained from a human donor with non-small cell lung cancer that progressed on radiotherapy plus ipilimumab. This chain links TRBV19 with TRBJ2-1; 7 bases line up with TRBD1. CDR3 residues: CASSRNRGPSPTEQFF. CDR3 nucleotide sequence: TGTGCCAGTAGTAGAAACAGGGGTCCATCTCCTACTGAGCAGTTCTTC.